This T cell receptor beta chain was documented in a study of blood T cell repertoires in COVID-19 (dated by TCRdb to the early 2020s). Regarding the complete study: Samples from collaborators originated in the United States, Italy and Spain and spanned both the acute and convalescent phases of COVID-19. The prospective study material was composed of cDNA or gDNA derived from T cells, B-cell-depleted T cells, or PBMCs. Subjects who had been exposed to COVID-19, were actively infected with it, or had recovered from it provided the deeply sampled blood TCRbeta repertoires that made up the dataset. The repertoires were released in a freely available public database intended as a resource for research on the immune response to SARS-CoV-2. Samples came from the ongoing ImmuneRACE study (first 160 participants) plus 1,254 subjects from 6 global collaborators. Sample metadata almost always included a de-identified subject ID, COVID-19 status, age in years and sex. Where available, HLA class I and class II types were taken from metadata supplied by the sample provider and were not determined by assay-based typing.

TCRbeta CDR3 regions were amplified from genomic DNA by means of the immunoSEQ Assay, a bias-controlled multiplex PCR. As for the original processing: The number of nucleated cells in each sample was estimated by amplification of reference gene primers within the assay. To quantify the absolute abundance of each unique TCRbeta CDR3 rearrangement, sequence reads were collapsed and filtered. For each sample, productive Simpson clonality was calculated as the square root of Simpson's diversity index over productive rearrangements. TCRdb carries this immuneACCESS record with in-frame sequences only. Its versions omit some clonotypes, under half of them owing to an unresolved V gene in the studies checked, with the rest unexplained. The V and J calls and clone size come from that table; D and trimming were worked out from the DNA. The sample table contains roughly 80,000 clones; only one count was recorded for 80% to 85% of them. The top ten clonotypes cover 3.5% of the sample.

There are 14 amino acids in the CDR3, from cysteine to phenylalanine inclusive. The CDR3 DNA has 42 bases and is translated from base 1. The germline V gene provides CDR1 SGDLS and CDR2 YYNGEE. V ends up 3 bases short and J 4 bases short, with an unmatched junction base count of 4. Collaborating institutions collected whole blood in K2EDTA tubes following their own protocols. For TCRbeta analysis, collaborators shipped samples as frozen whole blood, isolated PBMCs, or DNA extracted from either of those sample types. What the study reported, not specific to this receptor: How much clinical and demographic metadata was included differed by source and by participant, and the metadata was provided uncurated.

This clone was picked up a small number of times. The antigen this receptor binds is unknown. No quality values exist for individual bases; no much larger clone is one base distant. Sequencing used peripheral blood. The chain couples TRBV9 to TRBJ2-3; 8 of the junction bases match TRBD1. The clonotype comes from a man aged 45-60 years with acute or convalescent COVID-19. Here is the DNA: TGTGCCAGCAGCGCCGGACAGGGACCAGATACGCAGTATTTT. It specifies CASSAGQGPDTQYF.